The 22 T cell receptor beta chains listed next were all sequenced from one sample in a study of shared clonotypes between healthy human individuals. Naive CD8 cells lacked CD45RO, underwent positive selection for CCR7 and left out terminally differentiated effector memory CD45RA+ cells. Measured with immunoSEQ multiplex PCR; TCRdb has only the in-frame clones, and not every one. The repertoire holds some 2.1 million clones, with about 95% as singletons. Material for sequencing was naive CD8+ T cells sorted from blood. The source of these receptors is a man younger than 35 in good health.

This chain joins TRBV5-1 and TRBJ2-3; 7 bases are a match to TRBD1. V trimming: 0 bases; J trimming: 0 bases; junction bases outside the gene matches: 13. The CDR3 sequence is 19 residues long. CDR1 SGHRS and CDR2 YFSETQ come from the germline V gene. CDR3 region: CASSLVWTGTSSSTDTQYF. CDR3 coding DNA: TGCGCCAGCAGCTTGGTCTGGACAGGAACAAGTTCTAGCACAGATACGCAGTATTTT.

The rearrangement joins TRBV6-5 to TRBJ2-1; 9 bases line up with TRBD2. This CDR3 has 14 residues. Germline V lookup: CDR1 MNHEY, CDR2 SVGAGI. With V trimmed by 4 bases and J by 10 bases, 8 bases remained unmatched. The CDR3 DNA sequence: TGTGCCAGCAGTTTAAGGGGACTAGCCGGAGAGCAGTTCTTC. This gives the protein CASSLRGLAGEQFF.

In the case of this clone: Compared with germline, one end of the junction differs, possibly owing to a read error. Additional DNA sequences in this sample encode the identical CDR3. The gene calls are TRBV11-2 and TRBJ1-5, with 7 positions matching TRBD1. CDR3 length equals 14 residues. Germline CDR1 SGHAT, CDR2 FQNNGV. CDR3 protein: CASSLGGPNQPQHF. CDR3 DNA: TGTGCCAGCAGTTTAGGGGGCCCTAATCAGCCCCAGCATTTT. The whole variable domain, filled in from reference TRBV11-2 and TRBJ1-5, reads EAGVAQSPRYKIIEKRQSVAFWCNPISGHATLYWYQQILGQGPKLLIQFQNNGVVDDSQLPKDRFSAERLKGVDSTLKIQPAKLEDSAVYLCASSLGGPNQPQHFGDGTRLSIL.

This clone was picked up one time. This chain connects TRBV10-2 to TRBJ1-6; D is ambiguous. This CDR3 region has 14 residues. V lost 9 bases and J lost 6, with 15 bases in between. Germline V gene data show CDR1 as WSHSY and CDR2 as SAAADI. The CDR3 loop is CARSPGGVNSPLHF. Written as DNA, the CDR3 is TGCGCCAGGTCCCCGGGTGGGGTTAATTCACCCCTCCACTTT.

The chain employs TRBV6-5 and TRBJ2-1; perhaps D is TRBD1 or TRBD2 (6 bases each). CDR1 MNHEY and CDR2 SVGAGI come from the germline V gene. V lost 3 bases and J 3 bases, leaving 12 bases between the germline ends. This CDR3 is 15 amino acids long. CDR3: CASSYGGTYYNEQFF. CDR3 DNA sequence: TGTGCCAGCAGTTATGGGGGGACATACTACAATGAGCAGTTCTTC.

The chain employs TRBV9 and TRBJ2-2; D perhaps matches TRBD2 (6 bases). Germline CDR1 reads SGDLS; CDR2 reads YYNGEE. This CDR3 has 15 residues. V lost 0 bases and J 6 bases, leaving 12 bases between the germline ends. The CDR3 loop reads CASSVGREVAGELFF. In nucleotides, the CDR3 is TGTGCCAGCAGCGTAGGTAGGGAGGTGGCCGGGGAGCTGTTTTTT.

The chain has TRBV2 and TRBJ2-2; D call uncertain. The CDR3 runs 16 residues. CDR1 is SNHLY and CDR2 is FYNNEI in the germline V gene. Deletions cut 2 bases from V and 0 bases from J, with 10 bases between. For the CDR3, the DNA is TGTGCCAGCAGTGAATTGGCGGCATCGAACACCGGGGAGCTGTTTTTT. As protein: CASSELAASNTGELFF. Complete variable domain (other parts from reference TRBV2 and TRBJ2-2): EPEVTQTPSHQVTQMGQEVILRCVPISNHLYFYWYRQILGQKVEFLVSFYNNEISEKSEIFDDQFSVERPDGSNFTLKIRSTKLEDSAMYFCASSELAASNTGELFFGEGSRLTVL.

V gene TRBV7-8 combines with J gene TRBJ1-6; a possible D gene is TRBD1 (5 bases). Germline values: CDR1 SGHVS, CDR2 FQNEAQ. The CDR3 has 16 residues. Between the trimmed V and J ends, which lost 9 bases and 5 bases, there was a span of 20 bases. CDR3 in amino acids: CASGKQGRKDNSPLHF. Here the CDR3 DNA reads TGTGCCAGTGGAAAGCAGGGCAGAAAGGATAATTCACCCCTCCACTTT. The whole variable domain, filled in from reference TRBV7-8 and TRBJ1-6, reads GAGVSQSPRYKVAKRGQDVALRCDPISGHVSLFWYQQALGQGPEFLTYFQNEAQLDKSGLPSDRFFAERPEGSVSTLKIQRTQQEDSAVYLCASGKQGRKDNSPLHFGNGTRLTVT.

The table lists this clone with a few counts. The chain carries TRBV30 and TRBJ1-3; D is uncertain. Germline lookup yields CDR1 GTSNPN and CDR2 SVGIG (reference sequence). This CDR3 is built from 16 residues. V shed 2 bases and J shed 0 bases, with 14 bases lying between them. The CDR3 protein is CAWSLLLRSSGNTIYF. In DNA, the CDR3 is TGTGCCTGGAGTCTCCTCCTCCGGAGCTCTGGAAACACCATATATTTT.

The chain uses TRBV7-9 and TRBJ1-2, with D perhaps matching TRBD1 (6 bases). V was shortened by 4 bases and J by 4 bases, with 16 bases between the two germline ends. The CDR3 loop spans 15 amino acids. Per germline, CDR1 SEHNR and CDR2 FQNEAQ (reference sequence). The CDR3 bases are TGTGCCAGCAGCTATAACAGGGATCCTGTCTATGGCTACACCTTC. Translation: CASSYNRDPVYGYTF.

This clone occurred once. V gene TRBV30 combines with J gene TRBJ1-1, with unresolved D. The CDR3 contains 12 residues. Germline CDR1 reads GTSNPN; CDR2 reads SVGIG (reference sequence). V was shortened by 3 bases and J by 3 bases, with 8 bases between the two germline ends. The CDR3 sequence is CAWSRVDTEAFF. As DNA, the CDR3 is TGTGCCTGGAGCCGCGTAGACACTGAAGCTTTCTTT.

V gene TRBV6-6 combines with J gene TRBJ1-2; D not certain. V was cut by 1 base and J by 2 bases, with 14 bases left in between. CDR1 and CDR2 (germline): MNHNY, SVGAGI (reference sequence). This CDR3 has 16 amino acids. The CDR3 loop reads CASSYFEEGDNYGYTF. CDR3 bases: TGTGCCAGCAGTTACTTCGAGGAGGGTGACAACTATGGCTACACCTTC.

Remarks on this clone: Other DNA sequences in the same sample also yield this CDR3. The chain has TRBV7-6 and TRBJ2-7; D gene uncertain. Germline loops: CDR1 SGHVS, CDR2 FNYEAQ. Between the trimmed V and J ends, which lost 1 base and 1 base, there was a span of 5 bases. The CDR3 consists of 13 residues. CDR3 amino acids: CASSLEVSYEQYF. The CDR3, as DNA: TGTGCCAGCAGCTTAGAGGTTTCCTACGAGCAGTACTTC.

This sequence joins TRBV28 and TRBJ2-1, with 8 bases matching TRBD1. The CDR3 runs 17 residues. The V gene end was trimmed by 5 bases and the J gene end by 3 bases; junction bases not matched to a gene: 12. The germline V gene has CDR1 MDHEN and CDR2 SYDVKM. The DNA of the CDR3 is TGTGCCAGCAGTCCCCCAGGGGGCGGCTCGAACTACAATGAGCAGTTCTTC. The encoded protein is CASSPPGGGSNYNEQFF.

The rearrangement joins TRBV30 to TRBJ2-1, with 8 bases fitting TRBD1. V shed 3 bases, J shed 9 bases, and the junction held 7 bases outside the gene matches. CDR1 and CDR2 (germline): GTSNPN, SVGIG (reference sequence). The CDR3 has 13 amino acids. The CDR3 DNA reads as TGTGCCTGGAGCCGGACAGGGCAGCCTGAGCAGTTCTTC. Protein: CAWSRTGQPEQFF.

The chain uses TRBV30 and TRBJ1-5; D is undetermined. This CDR3 is 14 amino acids long. The V and J ends lost 0 bases and 0 bases respectively, with 6 bases between them. Germline CDR1 and CDR2: GTSNPN and SVGIG (reference sequence). The CDR3 nucleotides read TGTGCCTGGAGTGTTATTGATAGCAATCAGCCCCAGCATTTT. Protein sequence: CAWSVIDSNQPQHF.

The chain joins TRBV6-1 to TRBJ1-1; TRBD1 matches at 9 bases. Trimming took 6 bases from V and 3 from J; bases not matched to a gene: 5. CDR3 length equals 14 residues. Germline-derived CDR1 and CDR2 are MNHNS and SASEGT. In DNA, the CDR3 is TGTGCCAGCAGCCGGACAGGGGAGGACACTGAAGCTTTCTTT. Translation gives CASSRTGEDTEAFF.

The rearrangement uses TRBV4-1 and TRBJ2-3, with TRBD2 as a possible D gene (6 bases). V was pared by 2 bases and J by 5 bases, with 11 bases between. Germline loops: CDR1 MGHRA, CDR2 YSYEKL. The CDR3 runs 14 residues. CDR3 nucleotide sequence: TGCGCCAGCAGCCAACTCCTGGGGGGAGATACGCAGTATTTT. Amino acid sequence: CASSQLLGGDTQYF.

This chain links TRBV28 with TRBJ1-1; D remains unclear. Trimming cost V 10 bases and J 0 bases, with 21 bases left between them. Germline V CDR1 and CDR2: MDHEN, SYDVKM. The CDR3 consists of 16 residues. The CDR3 region is CATTEITRELNTEAFF. CDR3 in DNA: TGTGCCACCACAGAGATCACACGGGAGTTGAACACTGAAGCTTTCTTT.

CDR3 amino acids: CASSSGREGTGEQYF. In DNA, the CDR3 is TGTGCCAGCAGCTCAGGCAGGGAAGGGACGGGCGAGCAGTACTTC. The V and J genes are TRBV5-4 and TRBJ2-7; D is possibly TRBD1 or TRBD2 (5 bases each). In germline, CDR1 is SGHNT, CDR2 YYREEE (reference sequence). V was cut by 3 bases and J by 6 bases, with 19 bases left in between. This CDR3 contains 15 residues.

The chain carries TRBV5-8 and TRBJ2-7; maybe TRBD2 (5 bases). From germline, CDR1 is SGHTS and CDR2 YDEGEE. CDR3 size: 13 residues. The V and J ends lost 2 bases and 3 bases respectively, with 9 bases between them. CDR3 region: CASSLGGLYEQYF. As DNA, the CDR3 is TGTGCCAGCAGCTTAGGAGGCCTCTACGAGCAGTACTTC.

Only one count was recorded for this clone. V usage is TRBV7-2 and J usage is TRBJ1-1, with D unresolved. The V end was cut by 3 bases, the J end by 4 bases, with 6 bases between. CDR1 and CDR2 (germline): SGHTA, FQGNSA. The CDR3 is 12 residues long. CDR3 sequence (DNA): TGTGCCAGCAGCTTTATCCTCACTGAAGCTTTCTTT. This translates into CASSFILTEAFF.